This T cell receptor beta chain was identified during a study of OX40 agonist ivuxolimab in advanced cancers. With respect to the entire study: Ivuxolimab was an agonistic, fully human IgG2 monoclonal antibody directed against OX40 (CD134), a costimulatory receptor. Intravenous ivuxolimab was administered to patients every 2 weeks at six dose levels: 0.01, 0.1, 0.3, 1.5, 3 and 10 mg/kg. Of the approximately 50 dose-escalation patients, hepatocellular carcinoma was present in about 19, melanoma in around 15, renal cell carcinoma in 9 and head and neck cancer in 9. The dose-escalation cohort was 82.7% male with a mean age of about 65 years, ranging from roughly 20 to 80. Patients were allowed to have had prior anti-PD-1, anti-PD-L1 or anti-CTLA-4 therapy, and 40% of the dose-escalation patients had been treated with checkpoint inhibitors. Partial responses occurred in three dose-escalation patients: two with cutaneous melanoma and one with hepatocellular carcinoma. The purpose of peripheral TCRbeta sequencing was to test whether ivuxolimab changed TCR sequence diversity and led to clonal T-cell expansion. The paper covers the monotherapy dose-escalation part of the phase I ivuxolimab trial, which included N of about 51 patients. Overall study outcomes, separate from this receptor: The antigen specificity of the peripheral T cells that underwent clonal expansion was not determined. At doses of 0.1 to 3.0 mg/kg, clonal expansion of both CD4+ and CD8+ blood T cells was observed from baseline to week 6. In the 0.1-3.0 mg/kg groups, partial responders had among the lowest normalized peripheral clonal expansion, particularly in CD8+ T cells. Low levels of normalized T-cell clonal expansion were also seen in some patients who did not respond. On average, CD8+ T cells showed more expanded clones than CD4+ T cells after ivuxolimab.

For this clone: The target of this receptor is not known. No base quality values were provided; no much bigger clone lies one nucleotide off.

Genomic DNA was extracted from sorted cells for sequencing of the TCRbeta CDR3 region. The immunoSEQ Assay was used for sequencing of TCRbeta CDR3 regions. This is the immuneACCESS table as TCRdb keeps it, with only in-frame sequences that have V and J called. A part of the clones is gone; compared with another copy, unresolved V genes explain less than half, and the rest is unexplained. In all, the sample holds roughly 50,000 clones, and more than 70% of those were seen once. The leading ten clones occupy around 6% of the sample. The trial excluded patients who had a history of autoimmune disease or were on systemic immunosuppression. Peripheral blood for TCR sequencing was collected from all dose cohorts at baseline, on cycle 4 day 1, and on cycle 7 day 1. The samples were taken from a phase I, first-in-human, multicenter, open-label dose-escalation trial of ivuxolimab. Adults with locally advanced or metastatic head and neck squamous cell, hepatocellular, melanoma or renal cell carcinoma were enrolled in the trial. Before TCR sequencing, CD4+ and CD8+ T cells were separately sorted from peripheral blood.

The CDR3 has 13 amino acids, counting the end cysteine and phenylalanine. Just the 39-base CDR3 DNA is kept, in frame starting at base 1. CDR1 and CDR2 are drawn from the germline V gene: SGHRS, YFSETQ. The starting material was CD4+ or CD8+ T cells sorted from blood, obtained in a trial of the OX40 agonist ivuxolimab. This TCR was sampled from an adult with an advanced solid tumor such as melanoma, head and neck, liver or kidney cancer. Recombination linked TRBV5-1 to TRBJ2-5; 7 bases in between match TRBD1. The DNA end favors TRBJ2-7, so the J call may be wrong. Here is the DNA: TGCGCCAGCAGCTTAGGGGGCACCTACGAGCAGTACTTC. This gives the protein CASSLGGTYEQYF.